The clone carrying this T cell receptor beta chain was found once. Per the study methods: Scientists estimated how many nucleated cells there were by amplifying reference gene primers. The method was immunoSEQ multiplex PCR; TCRdb's version includes in-frame clones alone and lacks a portion of them. V and J calls and clone size follow that table, whereas D and trimming were derived from the DNA. Counted here are about 73,000 clones, about 74% occurring once; the ten biggest clones make up around 2%. The sample originates from a study of blood T cell repertoires in COVID-19. On the study more broadly: Specimens from acute and convalescent COVID-19 originated in the United States, Italy and Spain. PBMCs, B-cell-depleted T cells, or T cells were the source of the cDNA or gDNA that made up the material.

The specimen sequenced was peripheral blood. The sequence was obtained from a man in his 70s with COVID-19, enrolled during active disease.

This chain's CDR3 is CASSQSPVLSYEQYF. In DNA, the CDR3 is TGTGCCAGCAGCCAATCCCCGGTACTATCCTACGAGCAGTACTTC. The gene calls are TRBV4-2 and TRBJ2-7; D unresolved. The CDR3 is 15 residues long. V dropped 2 bases and J dropped 1 base, with 12 bases sitting between them. Germline CDR1 LGHNA, CDR2 YNFKEQ.